The sequence of this T cell receptor (beta chain) was determined in a study of T cells of healthy individuals. Ten or more counts support this clonotype. One entry per CDR3 protein, called by TCRdb with MiXCR from the 5' RACE reads. The table shows 60,000 to 70,000 distinct CDR3 sequences, with around 15% occurring only once. V lost 4 bases and J 4 bases, leaving 11 bases between the germline ends. The CDR3 loop spans 13 amino acids. Germline V gene sequence: CDR1 SGHTA, CDR2 FQGNSA. This TCR derives from a human donor in good health. The chain couples TRBV7-2 to TRBJ2-7; unclear D gene. CDR3 sequence: CASSSRTIYEQYF. CDR3 nucleotide sequence: TGTGCCAGCAGCTCAAGAACCATTTACGAGCAGTACTTC.